This entry features one TCR beta chain sequence. This entry belongs to a study of blood T cell repertoires in COVID-19. Trimming removed 9 bases from V and 4 bases from J, with 18 bases in between. The CDR3 totals 14 residues. Germline V gives CDR1 SNHLY, CDR2 FYNNEI. Original processing notes: Amplification of reference gene primers was used by the study to estimate nucleated cell counts. TCRdb's copy holds only in-frame clones and misses some; the assay was immunoSEQ multiplex PCR. The D gene and trimming were derived from the DNA, and the V and J assignments and clone size from that table. This sample has 290,000 or so clones, with about 82% found just once.

This sequence originates from a man aged 50-60 years with active or convalescent COVID-19. J is TRBJ1-1 and V is TRBV2, with a possible D match to TRBD1 (6 bases). Sequencing was performed on peripheral blood. CDR3 nucleotide sequence: TGTGCCAGTTTGTTCCAGCAGGGGATCACTGAAGCTTTCTTT. The encoded protein is CASLFQQGITEAFF.